Listed below are T cell receptor beta chains from one sample, sequenced in a study of blood T cell repertoires in COVID-19. Some clones are missing from TCRdb's copy, which holds only in-frame ones; the method was immunoSEQ multiplex PCR. The table includes about 310,000 clones, roughly 87% detected once. The sample was peripheral blood. These receptors came from a man aged 50 to 60 with active or convalescent COVID-19. Each CDR3 is given with its conserved first and last residue. The D gene is left open where the match is weak. Not all rows give a size; the values are once, few, many and, for expanded clones, a class.

J gene | V gene | clone size | D gene | CDR3 DNA | CDR3 protein
TRBJ2-1 | TRBV10-3 | few | TRBD1 | TGTGCCAACGCTCGCGGACAGGGGGAATACAATGAGCAGTTCTTC | CANARGQGEYNEQFF
TRBJ1-5 | TRBV3-1/TRBV3-2 | - | TRBD1 | TGTGCCAGCAGCCTAGGGACAGGGGCTAGCAATCAGCCCCAGCATTTT | CASSLGTGASNQPQHF
TRBJ1-1 | TRBV9 | - | - | TGTGCCAGCAGCATAAACAAGAACACTGAAGCTTTCTTT | CASSINKNTEAFF
TRBJ2-3 | TRBV6-6 | - | - | TGTGCCAGCAGCAGGGGGGACCTCACAGATACGCAGTATTTT | CASSRGDLTDTQYF
TRBJ2-7 | TRBV27 | - | TRBD2 | TGTGCCAGCAGTTTTGGACTAGCGGGAGCGAGGCCCTACGAGCAGTACTTC | CASSFGLAGARPYEQYF
TRBJ1-2 | TRBV13 | few | - | TGTGCCAGCAGCTTACCCCGGGAGTTTGGCTACACCTTC | CASSLPREFGYTF
TRBJ2-3 | TRBV3-1/TRBV3-2 | - | TRBD2 | TGTGCCAGCAGCCAAGTTAGCGGGGGGCTAACAGATACGCAGTATTTT | CASSQVSGGLTDTQYF
TRBJ1-1 | TRBV5-1 | - | - | TGCGCCAGCAGACAACAGGGATACACTGAAGCTTTCTTT | CASRQQGYTEAFF
TRBJ2-7 | TRBV10-3 | - | TRBD1 | TGTGCCATCAGAGACGGGACAGGGGTTAGAAGGCAGTACTTC | CAIRDGTGVRRQYF
TRBJ1-2 | TRBV5-4 | few | - | TGTGCCAGCAGCTTGACAGATCGTGGCTACACCTTC | CASSLTDRGYTF
TRBJ2-3 | TRBV11-3 | - | TRBD2 | TGTGCCAGCAGCTTAGGCGGGGGGCCCTACACAGATACGCAGTATTTT | CASSLGGGPYTDTQYF
TRBJ1-5 | TRBV19 | - | - | TGTGCCAGTAGTATAACAGCATTCAATCAGCCCCAGCATTTT | CASSITAFNQPQHF
TRBJ1-1 | TRBV5-1 | once | - | TGCGCCCCCAACCCCGCACCACAGGGCCTCACTGAAGCTTTCTTT | CAPNPAPQGLTEAFF
TRBJ1-1 | TRBV7-9 | - | - | TGTGCCAGCAGCTTCGCTATCAACACTGAAGCTTTCTTT | CASSFAINTEAFF
TRBJ2-7 | TRBV12-3/TRBV12-4 | - | TRBD1 | TGTGCCAGCAGGCACAGGGGATCCTACGAGCAGTACTTC | CASRHRGSYEQYF
TRBJ1-4 | TRBV6-5 | - | TRBD1 | TGTGCCAGCAGCAGGACAGGTCTGAATGAAAAACTGTTTTTT | CASSRTGLNEKLFF
TRBJ2-7 | TRBV28 | - | TRBD2 | TGTGCCAGCAGTTCAGGACTAGCGGGGATCACCTACGAGCAGTACTTC | CASSSGLAGITYEQYF
TRBJ2-7 | TRBV7-2 | - | TRBD2 | TGTGCCAGCAGTTCCCCCTCTAGCGGGGGTAGCTCCTACGAGCAGTACTTC | CASSSPSSGGSSYEQYF
TRBJ1-5 | TRBV6-5 | - | - | TGTGCCAGCAGTACCTCGGGGAGCAATCAGCCCCAGCATTTT | CASSTSGSNQPQHF
TRBJ2-7 | TRBV3-1/TRBV3-2 | - | - | TGTGCCAGCACCCTAAAGGGGTTTAAAAGCTCCTACGAGCAGTACTTC | CASTLKGFKSSYEQYF
TRBJ2-7 | TRBV2 | - | TRBD2 | TGTGCCAGCCGGATTGGGGCGGGAGCAGAATACGAGCAGTACTTC | CASRIGAGAEYEQYF
TRBJ2-1 | TRBV7-3 | - | - | TGTGCCAGCAGCCTAACTAGCCTCGGTGAGCAGTTCTTC | CASSLTSLGEQFF
TRBJ1-1 | TRBV6-5 | - | TRBD1 | TGTGCCAGCAGCGGGACAGGCAGGGACACTGAAGCTTTCTTT | CASSGTGRDTEAFF
TRBJ1-6 | TRBV6-5 | once | - | TGTGCCAGCAGTTACTCGTGGGACTTAATTAACTCACCCCTCCACTTT | CASSYSWDLINSPLHF
TRBJ2-5 | TRBV7-2 | - | - | TGTGCCAGCAGCTCCCAGGGGCAGACCCTAGAGACCCAGTACTTC | CASSSQGQTLETQYF
TRBJ1-5 | TRBV10-2 | - | TRBD1 | TGCGCCAGCAGTGAGTTCCAGGGGGCGTTGGAGCCCCAGCATTTT | CASSEFQGALEPQHF
TRBJ1-1 | TRBV3-1/TRBV3-2 | - | - | TGTGCCAGCAGCCAAGTAGAGGACACTGAAGCTTTCTTT | CASSQVEDTEAFF
TRBJ2-1 | TRBV7-3 | - | TRBD2 | TGTGCCAGCTCACTAGCGGGGGGCCCCAGTGAGCAGTTCTTC | CASSLAGGPSEQFF
TRBJ1-2 | TRBV4-2 | - | - | TGTGCCAGCAGCCAAGACGAGGGCAGGGAGGGGGGCTACACCTTC | CASSQDEGREGGYTF
TRBJ2-2 | TRBV7-3 | - | TRBD2 | TGTGCCAGCGGGACTAGCAACACCGGGGAGCTGTTTTTT | CASGTSNTGELFF
TRBJ1-2 | TRBV3-1/TRBV3-2 | - | TRBD1 | TGTGCCAGCAGCCCCGTCGGGCAGGGGGCGCGTGGCTACACCTTC | CASSPVGQGARGYTF
TRBJ1-1 | TRBV7-9 | once | - | TGTGCCAGCAGCTCCCGGGCAGGGGAGACCACTGAAGCTTTCTTT | CASSSRAGETTEAFF
TRBJ1-5 | TRBV30 | - | - | TGTGCCTGGAGTGTAACAGCGGATGATCAGCCCCAGCATTTT | CAWSVTADDQPQHF
TRBJ1-1 | TRBV29-1 | once | TRBD1 | TGCAGCGTTGAAGAGACAGGGTTCACTGAAGCTTTCTTT | CSVEETGFTEAFF
TRBJ2-7 | TRBV18 | - | - | TGTGCCAGCTCACCTACGAGCTACGAGCAGTACTTC | CASSPTSYEQYF
TRBJ1-2 | TRBV4-2 | - | - | TGTGCCAGCAGCCAAGAATTTAATTATGGCTACACCTTC | CASSQEFNYGYTF